These 10 T cell receptor beta chains came from one sample sequenced in a study of post-analysis software for immune sequencing data (dated by TCRdb to between 2015 and 2016). These receptors' antigens are unknown. The method was PCR. Reads for this sample came from an Illumina HiSeq 2500. To reduce PCR and sequencing biases, unique molecular identifiers were built into the TCR beta cDNA libraries. Starting from the raw public reads, TCRdb applied fastp trimming at Q25, assembled clones with MiXCR and retained in-frame beta chains. Rows are unified per CDR3 protein, each entry keeping the most common DNA and genes. Here the sample has roughly 600,000 distinct CDR3 sequences; around 44% occur a single time. About 1.8% of the sample is held by the ten biggest clonotypes. Study-level results and caveats: Significantly higher frequencies in patients than in controls were found for roughly 5 TRBV segments, including TRBV5-6, TRBV5-1 and TRBV20-1.

Sequences were obtained from blood. The receptors were gathered from a girl aged 10-17 years with multiple sclerosis.

This sequence joins TRBV12-3 or TRBV12-4 and TRBJ1-2, with D possibly matching TRBD1 (5 bases). This CDR3 is 9 amino acids long. Between the trimmed V and J ends, which lost 8 bases and 8 bases, there was a span of 6 bases. The CDR3 sequence: CASQGGYTF. DNA of the CDR3: TGTGCCAGCCAGGGCGGCTACACCTTC.

The genes are TRBV5-1 and TRBJ1-2; 7 positions match TRBD1. V lost 4 bases to trimming and J lost 6 bases; unmatched junction nucleotides: 9. CDR3 length: 14 amino acids. Germline values: CDR1 SGHRS, CDR2 YFSETQ. Here the CDR3 reads CASSVDRTSHGYTF. The DNA of the CDR3 is TGCGCCAGCAGCGTGGACAGGACGTCACATGGCTACACCTTC.

V usage is TRBV5-6 and J usage is TRBJ2-1, with a possible D match to TRBD2 (6 bases). From germline, CDR1 is SGHDT and CDR2 YYEEEE. CDR3 length: 16 residues. The V end was cut by 0 bases, the J end by 3 bases, with 13 bases between. CDR3 nucleotides: TGTGCCAGCAGCTTGGGCGGGGCAGGATTCTACAATGAGCAGTTCTTC. This translates into CASSLGGAGFYNEQFF.

This clonotype was found once. V and J are TRBV13 and TRBJ1-2; D unclear. The V gene's germline CDR1 is PRHDT and CDR2 FYEKMQ (reference sequence). This CDR3 is built from 14 residues. V gave up 2 bases and J gave up 8 bases, with 15 bases separating them. In DNA form, the CDR3 reads TGTGCCAGCAGCTTATGGCTCCAGTGGGCCGGCTACACCTTC. Protein product: CASSLWLQWAGYTF.

The sample holds a few counts of this clonotype. The chain joins TRBV5-1 to TRBJ2-1; TRBD1 or TRBD2 may be the D gene (5 bases each). The germline V and J ends were trimmed by 0 bases and 0 bases, with 13 bases remaining between them. The length of the CDR3 is 17 residues. The V gene's germline CDR1 is SGHRS and CDR2 YFSETQ. The CDR3 loop is CASSLGPGASSYNEQFF. DNA of the CDR3: TGCGCCAGCAGCTTGGGACCCGGGGCAAGCTCCTACAATGAGCAGTTCTTC.

The J gene is TRBJ1-1, the V gene TRBV29-1; D may be TRBD1 (5 bases). Germline values: CDR1 SQVTM, CDR2 ANQGSEA. CDR3 size: 13 residues. V dropped 4 bases and J dropped 5 bases, with 14 bases sitting between them. The CDR3 reads CSVGAGGMTEAFF. In DNA, the CDR3 is TGCAGCGTTGGAGCGGGGGGAATGACTGAAGCTTTCTTT.

J is TRBJ2-6 and V is TRBV4-1; weak D call: TRBD1 (6 bases). This CDR3 spans 19 amino acids. Trimming left V 4 bases short and J 0 bases short, with 19 bases between. Germline CDR1 MGHRA, CDR2 YSYEKL. CDR3 protein: CASSPMDSAVFSGANVLTF. CDR3 coding DNA: TGCGCCAGCAGCCCGATGGACAGCGCCGTCTTCTCTGGGGCCAACGTCCTGACTTTC.

This clonotype has ten or more counts. The rearrangement links TRBV4-2 to TRBJ2-5; D is undetermined. This CDR3 contains 13 residues. Trimming left V 4 bases short and J 5 bases short, with 11 bases between. Germline CDR1 LGHNA, CDR2 YNFKEQ. CDR3 DNA sequence: TGTGCCAGCAGCCCCCCTAGGGATGAGACCCAGTACTTC. It encodes CASSPPRDETQYF.

The rearrangement joins TRBV20-1 to TRBJ2-1; a weak D match, TRBD2 (5 bases). The ends were cut back, 6 bases at V and 7 bases at J, with 16 bases in the middle. Germline V CDR1 and CDR2: DFQATT, SNEGSKA (reference sequence). This CDR3 is built from 13 residues. The CDR3 here is CSAYPSGRNEQFF. In DNA, the CDR3 is TGCAGTGCCTACCCCTCGGGAAGGAATGAGCAGTTCTTC.

The rearrangement joins TRBV9 to TRBJ2-7; D not resolved. The CDR3 is 15 residues long. V was clipped by 1 base and J by 0 bases, with 11 bases between them. The germline V gene encodes CDR1 SGDLS and CDR2 YYNGEE. This CDR3 reads CASSVSGGSSYEQYF. The CDR3 DNA follows: TGTGCCAGCAGCGTATCTGGCGGCTCCTCCTACGAGCAGTACTTC.